This T cell receptor (beta chain) came from a study of T-cell memory formation after mild COVID-19. Study observations and caveats: Among CD4+ contracting clones, most were CM and EM, and CD8+ ones EMRA.

This clonotype was seen repeatedly, ten times or more. Its antigen remains unidentified. Germline V gives CDR1 LNHDA, CDR2 SQIVND (reference sequence). J was trimmed by 0 bases and V by 6 bases; bases with no gene match: 4. The CDR3 sequence is 15 residues long. Constant-segment primers served in 5'RACE that generated TCR alpha and TCR beta cDNA libraries bearing sample barcodes and UMIs. MiXCR was run by TCRdb on the 5' RACE reads, yielding one entry per CDR3 protein. The sample consists of under 600,000 distinct CDR3 sequences, about 20% of them appearing once. The V call is TRBV19, the J call TRBJ2-1, with TRBD1 identical over 8 bases. The sequence came from an adult woman who had mild COVID-19 (a few samples of this study predate the infection). Cell type and time point are not known. The specimen sequenced was PBMCs or a T cell subset sorted from them (not recorded which). The CDR3 here is CASRRDRSSYNEQFF. CDR3 coding DNA: TGTGCCAGTAGGCGGGACAGGAGCTCCTACAATGAGCAGTTCTTC.